This T cell receptor (beta chain) was captured by sequencing in a study of blood T cell repertoires in COVID-19. As for the study in general: Acute and convalescent COVID-19 samples came from the United States, Italy and Spain. The analysed material was cDNA or gDNA that came from T cells, B-cell-depleted T cells, or PBMCs.

Libraries were prepared by immunoSEQ multiplex PCR; TCRdb keeps only in-frame clonotypes and omits some of them. The sample comprises some 250,000 clones, 88% of which are singletons, and about 0.74% rests with the top ten. Germline V gene sequence: CDR1 KGHSH, CDR2 LQKENI. This CDR3 is 16 amino acids long. Losses at the gene ends were 3 bases for V and 2 bases for J; bases not matched to a gene: 6. The chain recombines TRBV18 with TRBJ2-7; 11 bases map to TRBD2. The TCR originated in a woman aged 25 to 39 with acute or convalescent COVID-19. What was sequenced was peripheral blood. This CDR3 reads CASSPMTSGMTYEQYF. CDR3 DNA: TGTGCCAGCTCACCGATGACTAGCGGGATGACCTACGAGCAGTACTTC.